This TCR beta chain was observed in a study of CXCR3-negative and CXCR3-positive naive CD8 T cells. Findings and caveats of the study: Cryopreserved cells partially lost CXCR3 expression, and fresh PBMCs were used in most assays. Both naive subsets, CXCR3-negative and CXCR3-positive, displayed similar TRBV-TRBJ usage, unlike memory cells.

Regarding this clonotype: Its specificity is unknown.

The libraries of TRB cDNA were constructed through 5' RACE using UMI labels. TCRdb reprocessed the 5' RACE reads and reports one entry per CDR3 protein, with no DNA. Listed are 55,000 to 70,000 distinct CDR3 sequences; 20% to 30% falls within the top ten. The CDR3 sequence is 12 residues long. Germline CDR1 SGHVS, CDR2 FNYEAQ. Sequences were obtained from memory CD8+ T cells from blood. J is TRBJ2-7 and V is TRBV7-6. This sequence was found in a human donor in good health. Some clones in this sample may be carry-over from other donors' samples. The CDR3 sequence is CASSSGYYEQYF.